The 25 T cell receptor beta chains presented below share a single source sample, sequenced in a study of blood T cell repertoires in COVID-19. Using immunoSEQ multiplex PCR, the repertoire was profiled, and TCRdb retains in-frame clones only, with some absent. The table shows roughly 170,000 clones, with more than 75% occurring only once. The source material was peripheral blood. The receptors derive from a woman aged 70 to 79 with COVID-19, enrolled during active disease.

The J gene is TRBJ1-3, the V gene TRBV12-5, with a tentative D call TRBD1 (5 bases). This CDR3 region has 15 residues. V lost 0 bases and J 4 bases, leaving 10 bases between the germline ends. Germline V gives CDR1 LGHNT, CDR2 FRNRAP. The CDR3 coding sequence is TGTGCTAGTGGTTTGGTGGAGGGGACGGGAAACACCATATATTTT. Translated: CASGLVEGTGNTIYF.

CDR3 loop: CAIQLAGFSNEQFF. CDR3 in DNA: TGTGCCATCCAACTAGCGGGTTTCTCTAATGAGCAGTTCTTC. This chain joins TRBV15 and TRBJ2-1; TRBD2 agrees at 9 bases. This CDR3 comprises 14 residues. V shed 10 bases and J 7 bases; nucleotides not matched to a gene: 11. The germline V gene encodes CDR1 LNHNV and CDR2 YYDKDF (reference sequence).

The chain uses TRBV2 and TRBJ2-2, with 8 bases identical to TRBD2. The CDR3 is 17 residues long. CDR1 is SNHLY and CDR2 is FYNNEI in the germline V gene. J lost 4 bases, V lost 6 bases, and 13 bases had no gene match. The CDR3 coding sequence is TGTGCCAGCAGCAACTCCGGGACTAGTTCGCCCACCGGGGAGCTGTTTTTT. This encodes CASSNSGTSSPTGELFF.

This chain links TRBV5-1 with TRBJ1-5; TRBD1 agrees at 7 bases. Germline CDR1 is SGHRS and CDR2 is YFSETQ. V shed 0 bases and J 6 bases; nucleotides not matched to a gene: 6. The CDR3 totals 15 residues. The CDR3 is CASSLGQGMGQPQHF. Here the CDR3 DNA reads TGCGCCAGCAGCTTGGGACAGGGAATGGGTCAGCCCCAGCATTTT.

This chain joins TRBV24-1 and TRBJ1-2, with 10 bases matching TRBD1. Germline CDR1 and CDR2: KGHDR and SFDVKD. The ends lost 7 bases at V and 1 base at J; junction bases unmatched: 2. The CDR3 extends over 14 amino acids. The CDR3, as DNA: TGTGCCACCAGGGGGACAGGGGATAACTATGGCTACACCTTC. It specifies CATRGTGDNYGYTF.

The DNA of the CDR3 is TGCGCCAGCAGCTTGGCAACAGGGGGCGCAGATACGCAGTATTTT. Its translation: CASSLATGGADTQYF. The J gene is TRBJ2-3, the V gene TRBV5-1, with 9 bases aligning to TRBD1. The ends lost 0 bases at V and 4 bases at J; junction bases unmatched: 3. The length of the CDR3 is 15 residues. Per the germline V gene, CDR1 is SGHRS and CDR2 is YFSETQ.

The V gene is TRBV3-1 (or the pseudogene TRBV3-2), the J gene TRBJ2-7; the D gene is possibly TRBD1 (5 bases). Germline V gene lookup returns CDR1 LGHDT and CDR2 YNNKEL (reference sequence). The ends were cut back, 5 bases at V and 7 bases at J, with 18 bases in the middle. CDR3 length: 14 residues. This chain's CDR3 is CASSSQSRVGEQYF. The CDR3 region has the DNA TGTGCCAGCAGCTCACAAAGCAGGGTTGGGGAGCAGTACTTC.

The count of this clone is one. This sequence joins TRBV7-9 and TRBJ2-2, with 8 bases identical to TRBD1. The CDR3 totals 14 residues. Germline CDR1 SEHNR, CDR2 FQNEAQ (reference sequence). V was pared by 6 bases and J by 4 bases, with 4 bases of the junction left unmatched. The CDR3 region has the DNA TGTGCCAGCAGTCAGGGGGCCGGCACCGGGGAGCTGTTTTTT. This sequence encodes CASSQGAGTGELFF.

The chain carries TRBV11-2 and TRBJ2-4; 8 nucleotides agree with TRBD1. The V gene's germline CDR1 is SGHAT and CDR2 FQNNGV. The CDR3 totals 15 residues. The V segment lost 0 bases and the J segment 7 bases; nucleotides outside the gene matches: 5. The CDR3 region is CASSLDGTGENIQYF. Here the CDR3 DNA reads TGTGCCAGCAGCTTAGATGGGACAGGAGAGAACATTCAGTACTTC. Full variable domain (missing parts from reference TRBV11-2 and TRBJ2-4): EAGVAQSPRYKIIEKRQSVAFWCNPISGHATLYWYQQILGQGPKLLIQFQNNGVVDDSQLPKDRFSAERLKGVDSTLKIQPAKLEDSAVYLCASSLDGTGENIQYFGAGTRLSVL.

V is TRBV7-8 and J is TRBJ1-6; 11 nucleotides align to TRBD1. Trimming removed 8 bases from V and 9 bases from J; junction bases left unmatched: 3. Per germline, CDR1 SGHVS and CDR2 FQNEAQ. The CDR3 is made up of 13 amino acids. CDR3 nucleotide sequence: TGTGCCAGCGCCGGGACAGGGGGTTCACCCCTCCACTTT. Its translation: CASAGTGGSPLHF.

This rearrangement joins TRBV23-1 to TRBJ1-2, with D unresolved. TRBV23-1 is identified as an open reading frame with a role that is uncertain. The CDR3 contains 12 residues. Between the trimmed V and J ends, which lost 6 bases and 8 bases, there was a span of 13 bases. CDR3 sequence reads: CASSWSGGGYTF. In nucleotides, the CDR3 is TGCGCCAGCAGCTGGAGTGGTGGAGGCTACACCTTC.

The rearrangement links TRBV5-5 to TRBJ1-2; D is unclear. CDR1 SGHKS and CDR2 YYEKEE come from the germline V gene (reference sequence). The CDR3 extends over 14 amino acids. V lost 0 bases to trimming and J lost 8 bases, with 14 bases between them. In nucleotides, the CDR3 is TGTGCCAGCAGCTTGGTGGCAGAAAGGAGCGGCTACACCTTC. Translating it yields CASSLVAERSGYTF. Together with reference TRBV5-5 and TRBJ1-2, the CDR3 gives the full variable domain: DAGVTQSPTHLIKTRGQQVTLRCSPISGHKSVSWYQQVLGQGPQFIFQYYEKEERGRGNFPDRFSARQFPNYSSELNVNALLLGDSALYLCASSLVAERSGYTFGSGTRLTVV.

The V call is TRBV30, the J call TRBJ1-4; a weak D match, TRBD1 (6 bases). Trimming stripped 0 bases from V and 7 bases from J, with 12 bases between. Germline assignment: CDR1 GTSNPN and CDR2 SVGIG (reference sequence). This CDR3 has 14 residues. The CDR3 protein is CAWSVPGDTEKLFF. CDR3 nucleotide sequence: TGTGCCTGGAGTGTTCCAGGGGATACTGAAAAACTGTTTTTT.

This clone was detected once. The CDR3 DNA follows: TGCAGCGTTGTGTCTTCCGGGGAGCTGTTTTTT. Translation gives CSVVSSGELFF. The V and J genes are TRBV29-1 and TRBJ2-2; no reliable D call. Germline V gene sequence: CDR1 SQVTM, CDR2 ANQGSEA. Trimming took 4 bases from V and 6 from J, leaving 6 bases between them. This CDR3 has 11 amino acids.

The CDR3 DNA reads as TGTGCCAGTCTAGACAGGGGGCCGGGAGATACGCAGTATTTT. As protein: CASLDRGPGDTQYF. V is TRBV19 and J is TRBJ2-3; 10 nucleotides align to TRBD1. V lost 8 bases, J lost 5 bases, and 7 bases stayed unmatched. Germline V gene sequence: CDR1 LNHDA, CDR2 SQIVND (reference sequence). This CDR3 is built from 14 residues.

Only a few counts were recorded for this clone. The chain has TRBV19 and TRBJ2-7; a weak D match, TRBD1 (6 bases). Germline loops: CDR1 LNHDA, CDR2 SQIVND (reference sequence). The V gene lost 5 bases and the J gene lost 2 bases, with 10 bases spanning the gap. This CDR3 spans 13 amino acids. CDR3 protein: CASSGTGPYEQYF. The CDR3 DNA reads TGTGCCAGTAGTGGCACAGGGCCCTACGAGCAGTACTTC.

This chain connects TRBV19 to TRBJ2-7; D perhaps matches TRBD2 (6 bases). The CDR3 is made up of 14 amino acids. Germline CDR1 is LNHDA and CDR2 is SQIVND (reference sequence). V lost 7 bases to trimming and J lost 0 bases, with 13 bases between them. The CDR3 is CASKNSGYSYEQYF. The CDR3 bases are TGTGCCAGTAAAAATAGCGGATACTCCTACGAGCAGTACTTC.

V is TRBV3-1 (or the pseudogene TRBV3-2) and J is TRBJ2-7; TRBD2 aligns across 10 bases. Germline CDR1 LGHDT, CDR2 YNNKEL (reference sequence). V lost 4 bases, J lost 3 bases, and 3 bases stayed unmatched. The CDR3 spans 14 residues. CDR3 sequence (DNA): TGTGCCAGCAGCCCCAGCGGGAGGGACTACGAGCAGTACTTC. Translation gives CASSPSGRDYEQYF.

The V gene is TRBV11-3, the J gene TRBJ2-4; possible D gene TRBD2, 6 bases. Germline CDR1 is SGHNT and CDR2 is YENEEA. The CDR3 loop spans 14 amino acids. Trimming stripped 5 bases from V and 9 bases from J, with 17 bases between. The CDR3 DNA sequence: TGTGCCAGCAGCCTCCTAGCCTCTAGCGCCATTCAGTACTTC. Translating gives CASSLLASSAIQYF.

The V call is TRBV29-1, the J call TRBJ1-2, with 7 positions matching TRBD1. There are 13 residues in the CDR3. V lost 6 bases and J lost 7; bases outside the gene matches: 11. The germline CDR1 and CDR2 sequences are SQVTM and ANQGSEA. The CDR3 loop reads CSVLWNRGAGYTF. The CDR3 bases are TGCAGCGTCCTCTGGAACAGGGGAGCTGGCTACACCTTC.

In DNA form, the CDR3 reads TGTGCCAGCAGCCCGGGGGAGGGTGAAGCTTTCTTT. Amino acid sequence: CASSPGEGEAFF. The V call is TRBV11-3, the J call TRBJ1-1; maybe TRBD1 (5 bases). The CDR3 consists of 12 residues. Trimming pared 5 bases from V and 7 bases from J, leaving 11 bases between. CDR1 is SGHNT and CDR2 is YENEEA in the germline V gene.

The CDR3 region has the DNA TGTGCCAGCAGCTTGGTCGGGGATCACTTGGACGAGCAGTACTTC. Its protein product is CASSLVGDHLDEQYF. The chain has TRBV5-8 and TRBJ2-7, with D tentatively TRBD2 (5 bases). Trimming took off 0 bases at V and 5 bases at J, with 15 bases between the two ends. Germline values: CDR1 SGHTS, CDR2 YDEGEE. The CDR3 is 15 amino acids.

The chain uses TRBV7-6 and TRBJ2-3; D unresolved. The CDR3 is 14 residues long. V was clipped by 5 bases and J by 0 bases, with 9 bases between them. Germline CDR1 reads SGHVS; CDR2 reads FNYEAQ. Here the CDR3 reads CASSPTPSTDTQYF. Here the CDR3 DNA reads TGTGCCAGCAGCCCGACTCCTAGCACAGATACGCAGTATTTT.

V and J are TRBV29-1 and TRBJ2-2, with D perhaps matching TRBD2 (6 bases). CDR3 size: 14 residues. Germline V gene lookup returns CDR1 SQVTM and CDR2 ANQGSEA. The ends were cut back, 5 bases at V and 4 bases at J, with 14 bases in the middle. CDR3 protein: CSVSTSAGTGELFF. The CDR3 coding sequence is TGCAGCGTTTCGACTAGTGCGGGCACCGGGGAGCTGTTTTTT.

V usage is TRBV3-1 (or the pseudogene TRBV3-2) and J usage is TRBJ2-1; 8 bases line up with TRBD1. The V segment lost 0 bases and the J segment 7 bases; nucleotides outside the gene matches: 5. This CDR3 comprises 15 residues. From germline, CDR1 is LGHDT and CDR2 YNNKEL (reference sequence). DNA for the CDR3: TGTGCCAGCAGCCAAGAGTCCAGGACAGGGAATGAGCAGTTCTTC. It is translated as CASSQESRTGNEQFF.